This T cell receptor (beta chain) derives from a study of CD8+ T cells in alopecia areata. As for the study in general: Treated patients were given oral tofacitinib, which was dosed at 5 to 10 mg twice daily.

This clone was found many times. Its antigen is currently unknown. Sequencing templates came from extracted RNA that was reverse transcribed into cDNA. Data came from immunoSEQ multiplex PCR; TCRdb stores just in-frame clones and leaves some out. The sample lists hundreds of thousands of clones; roughly two fifths were seen once. Between the trimmed V and J ends, which lost 4 bases and 5 bases, there was a span of 14 bases. This CDR3 region has 14 residues. Germline CDR1 reads MGHDK; CDR2 reads SYGVNS. Indicated treatment: oral pan-JAK inhibitor, 5-10 mg twice daily. Notes on the study in general: Tofacitinib yielded significantly lower scalp clonality and fewer expanded CD8+ clones among the top 100. Scalp and blood samples kept many expanded lesional clones throughout tofacitinib.

The material sequenced was CD4+ T cells sorted from blood, taken at approximately week 31, from a patient treated with tofacitinib. The sequence was obtained from a human donor with alopecia areata. The chain joins TRBV25-1 to TRBJ2-5, with D unresolved. CDR3 sequence reads: CASSGRRAMETQYF. The CDR3 DNA follows: TGTGCCAGCAGTGGTAGGCGTGCTATGGAGACCCAGTACTTC.